Below are 21 T cell receptor beta chains sequenced from a single sample in a study of CD8 T cells in ankylosing spondylitis. TCRdb fed the 5' RACE reads into MiXCR, producing one record per CDR3 protein. The data show under 400,000 distinct CDR3 sequences, under 14% seen once. What was sequenced was blood, either unsorted or a sorted T cell fraction (not recorded which). The receptors here all came from a female donor with ankylosing spondylitis or in good health (not recorded which).

This clonotype has more than one count but fewer than ten. The chain's CDR3 is CASSRAGGSNEKLFF. CDR3 coding DNA: TGTGCCAGCAGTCGGGCGGGGGGATCAAATGAAAAACTGTTTTTT. This chain uses TRBV12-3 or TRBV12-4 with TRBJ1-4, with D possibly matching TRBD1 (5 bases). This CDR3 has 15 residues. V was clipped by 5 bases and J by 5 bases, with 15 bases between them.

The gene calls are TRBV7-8 and TRBJ2-7, with a possible D match to TRBD1 (5 bases). CDR3 length: 16 amino acids. V was clipped by 4 bases and J by 5 bases, with 21 bases between them. Germline V CDR1 and CDR2: SGHVS, FQNEAQ. CDR3 sequence reads: CASSSRFVGAANEQYF. The CDR3 region has the DNA TGTGCCAGCAGCTCCAGGTTTGTTGGGGCGGCGAACGAGCAGTACTTC.

Concerning this clonotype: One base away lies a much larger clone, so this may be a sequencing read error. This rearrangement joins TRBV12-3 or TRBV12-4 to TRBJ2-5, with D hard to call. CDR3 size: 13 residues. This CDR3 is CASGLWEGETQYF. The CDR3, as DNA: TGTGCCAGCGGTTTATGGGAAGGCGAGACCCAGTACTTC.

The chain carries TRBV10-3 and TRBJ2-5, with 8 nucleotides matching TRBD2. The ends lost 10 bases at V and 2 bases at J; junction bases unmatched: 9. CDR3 size: 14 residues. Germline V gene sequence: CDR1 ENHRY, CDR2 SYGVKD. The CDR3 region is CATAESGGQETQYF. In nucleotides, the CDR3 is TGTGCCACTGCGGAGTCGGGAGGGCAAGAGACCCAGTACTTC.

This clonotype was seen repeatedly, ten times or more. V gene TRBV10-2 combines with J gene TRBJ2-7, with TRBD2 matching over 14 bases. V lost 6 bases, J lost 0 bases, and 4 bases stayed unmatched. Germline-derived CDR1 and CDR2 are WSHSY and SAAADI. The CDR3 length is 16 residues. For the CDR3, the DNA is TGCGCCAGCAGCCCTGGGACTAGCGGGAGCTCCTACGAGCAGTACTTC. Its protein is CASSPGTSGSSYEQYF.

This clonotype has at least ten counts. The chain recombines TRBV5-1 with TRBJ2-3; D tentatively fits TRBD1 or TRBD2 (5 bases each). Germline V gene lookup returns CDR1 SGHRS and CDR2 YFSETQ. The CDR3 length is 16 residues. V was trimmed by 1 base and J by 4 bases, leaving 16 bases between them. CDR3 amino acids: CASSLLTTGGADTQYF. CDR3 DNA sequence: TGCGCCAGCAGCTTGTTGACTACAGGAGGTGCAGATACGCAGTATTTT.

A note on this clonotype: The junction does not match germline at one end; this may be a read error. The chain carries TRBV11-2 and TRBJ2-2, with D perhaps TRBD2 (7 bases). Germline CDR1 is SGHAT and CDR2 is FQNNGV. The CDR3 covers 15 residues. The CDR3 here is CASSLVGGPTGELFF. CDR3 sequence (DNA): TGTGCCAGCAGTTTAGTGGGGGGGCCAACCGGGGAGCTGTTTTTT. Complete variable domain (other parts from reference TRBV11-2 and TRBJ2-2): EAGVAQSPRYKIIEKRQSVAFWCNPISGHATLYWYQQILGQGPKLLIQFQNNGVVDDSQLPKDRFSAERLKGVDSTLKIQPAKLEDSAVYLCASSLVGGPTGELFFGEGSRLTVL.

This clonotype appeared a few times. This chain uses TRBV5-1 with TRBJ2-1, with TRBD2 identical over 10 bases. Germline V gives CDR1 SGHRS, CDR2 YFSETQ. The length of the CDR3 is 14 residues. V lost 2 bases, J lost 5 bases, and 1 base stayed unmatched. CDR3 loop: CASSFGTSDNEQFF. CDR3 nucleotides: TGCGCCAGCAGCTTCGGGACTAGCGACAATGAGCAGTTCTTC.

V and J are TRBV5-1 and TRBJ2-2; no reliable D call. Trimming cost V 4 bases and J 0 bases, with 10 bases left between them. Germline-derived CDR1 and CDR2 are SGHRS and YFSETQ. CDR3 length: 15 residues. The CDR3: CASSNTNTNTGELFF. DNA for the CDR3: TGCGCCAGCAGCAACACTAACACGAACACCGGGGAGCTGTTTTTT.

In regard to this clonotype: An end of the junction does not agree with germline; a read error may underlie this. The V gene is TRBV19, the J gene TRBJ1-5, with D perhaps matching TRBD1 (5 bases). Germline CDR1 LNHDA, CDR2 SQIVND (reference sequence). The CDR3 loop spans 13 amino acids. The CDR3 is CASSIAYGDGEIF. In nucleotides, the CDR3 is TGTGCCAGTAGTATAGCCTACGGGGACGGCGAGATATTT.

The genes are TRBV4-1 and TRBJ2-5; no clear D gene. This CDR3 spans 16 amino acids. Looked up from germline, CDR1 is MGHRA and CDR2 is YSYEKL. V lost 2 bases to trimming and J lost 1 base, with 14 bases between them. CDR3 in DNA: TGCGCCAGCAGCCAAAGTTTCTCAGGTGCCCAAGAGACCCAGTACTTC. Translation gives CASSQSFSGAQETQYF.

This clonotype was seen ten or more times. V is TRBV25-1 and J is TRBJ1-6; the D gene is possibly TRBD1 (5 bases). The CDR3 has 15 amino acids. With 6 bases removed from V and 4 bases from J, the gap between germline ends came to 13 bases. CDR1 is MGHDK and CDR2 is SYGVNS in the germline V gene. CDR3 in amino acids: CASREVGEYNSPLHF. CDR3 nucleotides: TGTGCCAGCAGAGAGGTGGGGGAGTATAATTCACCCCTCCACTTT.

Ten or more counts support this clonotype. The chain has TRBV24-1 and TRBJ2-3, with 8 bases fitting TRBD1. The CDR3 extends over 17 amino acids. From germline, CDR1 is KGHDR and CDR2 SFDVKD. Losses at the gene ends were 4 bases for V and 0 bases for J; bases not matched to a gene: 8. DNA of the CDR3: TGTGCCACCAGTGACCCGACTGGACAGGGAAGCACAGATACGCAGTATTTT. It translates to CATSDPTGQGSTDTQYF.

V gene TRBV28 combines with J gene TRBJ2-6, with 7 bases that match TRBD2. The CDR3 loop spans 19 amino acids. From germline, CDR1 is MDHEN and CDR2 SYDVKM. Germline trimming cut 5 bases from V and 1 base from J; bases unmatched to any gene: 14. CDR3 region: CASSLLGGLGLSGANVLTF. The CDR3 nucleotides are TGTGCCAGCAGTCTATTGGGGGGGTTGGGTTTGTCTGGGGCCAACGTCCTGACTTTC.

This clonotype was counted at least ten times. The V gene is TRBV9, the J gene TRBJ2-4, with D unresolved. CDR3 size: 14 residues. The V end lost 0 bases, the J end lost 2 bases, and 6 bases lay between the germline ends. Germline CDR1 and CDR2: SGDLS and YYNGEE. CDR3 DNA: TGTGCCAGCAGCGTAGGAGAGACCAAAAACATTCAGTACTTC. Translating it yields CASSVGETKNIQYF.

This clonotype was recorded at least ten times. The chain joins TRBV3-1 to TRBJ2-7, with D perhaps TRBD1 or TRBD2 (7 bases each). The CDR3 contains 14 residues. The ends were cut back, 0 bases at V and 6 bases at J, with 12 bases in the middle. In germline, CDR1 is LGHDT, CDR2 YNNKEL (reference sequence). For the CDR3, the DNA is TGTGCCAGCAGCCAAGATTCCAGGGGGGGCGAGCAGTACTTC. Its translation: CASSQDSRGGEQYF.

This clonotype was seen many times. The V and J genes are TRBV5-1 and TRBJ2-3; D uncertain. CDR3 length: 15 amino acids. Looked up from germline, CDR1 is SGHRS and CDR2 is YFSETQ. V shed 4 bases and J shed 2 bases, with 14 bases lying between them. In DNA form, the CDR3 reads TGCGCCAGCAGCCTGAAGGTCTCAGCCACAGATACGCAGTATTTT. This encodes CASSLKVSATDTQYF.

This clonotype was detected a few times. V and J are TRBV12-3 or TRBV12-4 and TRBJ2-7, with D perhaps TRBD1 or TRBD2 (5 bases each). This CDR3 comprises 14 residues. V was pared by 4 bases and J by 2 bases, with 12 bases between. In DNA, the CDR3 is TGTGCCAGCAGTTCCCCGGGGCCGACCTACGAGCAGTACTTC. The encoded protein is CASSSPGPTYEQYF.

This clonotype was recorded at least ten times. This chain joins TRBV7-2 and TRBJ2-7; TRBD2 agrees at 9 bases. CDR1 and CDR2 from the germline V gene are SGHTA and FQGNSA. The V gene end was trimmed by 5 bases and the J gene end by 5 bases; junction bases not matched to a gene: 7. CDR3 length equals 14 residues. The CDR3 DNA reads as TGTGCCAGCAGCGACCCAGGCGGGAGGGACGAGCAGTACTTC. This encodes CASSDPGGRDEQYF.

This clonotype was recorded at least ten times. The chain joins TRBV12-3 or TRBV12-4 to TRBJ1-3; 8 positions agree with TRBD1. The ends lost 5 bases at V and 1 base at J; junction bases unmatched: 4. The CDR3 contains 15 residues. Here the CDR3 reads CASSTTGGSGNTIYF. The CDR3 region has the DNA TGTGCCAGCAGTACTACAGGGGGTTCTGGAAACACCATATATTTT.

This clonotype was recorded a few times. The chain uses TRBV7-2 and TRBJ2-7; 14 bases map to TRBD2. Germline V gene data show CDR1 as SGHTA and CDR2 as FQGNSA. The junction had 6 bases not matched to a gene; V was cut back by 1 base and J by 4 bases. This CDR3 spans 17 amino acids. CDR3 loop: CASSLVGGTSGSYEQYF. For the CDR3, the DNA is TGTGCCAGCAGCTTAGTGGGGGGGACTAGCGGGAGTTACGAGCAGTACTTC.